Listed below are T cell receptor beta chains from one sample, sequenced in a study of PD-1 blockade in classical Hodgkin lymphoma. Method: immunoSEQ multiplex PCR; TCRdb's copy keeps in-frame clones and lacks some. The sample has fewer than 55,000 clones; about three quarters are singletons. The source was peripheral blood mononuclear cells (PBMCs), collected before the fourth cycle of nivolumab. These receptors were taken from a human donor with classical Hodgkin lymphoma. CDR3s include the opening cysteine and the closing phenylalanine or tryptophan. The D gene is left open where the match is weak. A clone size is listed for some rows: how often the clone was seen (once, few, many), or a class if it is expanded.

TRBJ1-6	NA	medium-sized	TRBV7-9	CASSSPSQSASNSPLHF	TGTGCCAGCAGCTCCCCCTCGCAGTCTGCCTCTAATTCACCCCTCCACTTT
TRBJ1-2	TRBD1	NA	TRBV27	CASSQGTGPLRGYTF	TGTGCCAGCAGTCAAGGGACAGGGCCCTTGAGGGGCTACACCTTC
TRBJ1-1	NA	NA	TRBV28	CASSLFGSGRENTEAFF	TGTGCCAGCAGTTTATTCGGGTCAGGGAGGGAGAACACTGAAGCTTTCTTT
TRBJ2-7	NA	NA	TRBV6-1	CASSGGASSYEQYF	TGTGCCAGCAGTGGGGGAGCAAGCTCCTACGAGCAGTACTTC
TRBJ2-3	TRBD1	few	TRBV6-1	CASTREDRVSDTQYF	TGTGCCAGCACCCGAGAGGACAGGGTGTCAGATACGCAGTATTTT
TRBJ1-2	NA	NA	TRBV4-2	CASTPTGLNYGYTF	TGTGCCAGCACCCCAACTGGGCTGAACTATGGCTACACCTTC
TRBJ2-5	NA	NA	TRBV2	CASVGGSGRETQYF	TGTGCCAGCGTCGGGGGAAGCGGACGGGAGACCCAGTACTTC
TRBJ1-2	NA	NA	TRBV19	CASTQANYGYTF	TGTGCCAGTACACAGGCTAACTATGGCTACACCTTC
TRBJ2-3	NA	NA	TRBV7-3	CASSPDDRAGADTQYF	TGTGCCAGCAGCCCGGATGACAGAGCGGGCGCAGATACGCAGTATTTT
TRBJ1-2	NA	NA	TRBV5-8	CASSIWGNYGYTF	TGTGCCAGCAGCATATGGGGGAACTATGGCTACACCTTC
TRBJ1-1	NA	NA	TRBV7-9	CASSLGQGNTEAFF	TGTGCCAGCAGCTTAGGGCAGGGCAACACTGAAGCTTTCTTT
TRBJ2-1	TRBD2	NA	TRBV13	CASSLGLRGGYNEQFF	TGTGCCAGCAGCTTAGGCCTTCGCGGGGGGTACAATGAGCAGTTCTTC